The T cell receptor beta chain described here comes from a study of T cells in Graves' hyperthyroidism and ophthalmopathy. Study results and caveats: Most thyroid clonotypes with frequency above 0.001 were detected in blood.

Trimming left V 0 bases short and J 3 bases short, with 11 bases between. Germline assignment: CDR1 MNHEY and CDR2 SVGAGI. The CDR3 consists of 15 residues. Amplification targeted TCR beta CDR3 regions from RNA transcripts. Carried out on the TCR CDR3, a first-round RT-PCR used the HTBI primer set. TCRdb itself ran the multiplex PCR reads through MiXCR, one entry per CDR3 protein. The sample has 500,000 or so distinct CDR3 sequences, roughly a sixth seen once; the top ten hold approximately 15%. This clonotype was counted at least ten times. Its cognate antigen is unknown. J is TRBJ1-1 and V is TRBV6-5; D is undetermined. Specimen: blood. The TCR originated in a woman under 30 with Graves' ophthalmopathy. CDR3 residues: CASSYSGWEDTEAFF. The CDR3 DNA reads TGTGCCAGCAGTTACTCAGGGTGGGAGGACACTGAAGCTTTCTTT.